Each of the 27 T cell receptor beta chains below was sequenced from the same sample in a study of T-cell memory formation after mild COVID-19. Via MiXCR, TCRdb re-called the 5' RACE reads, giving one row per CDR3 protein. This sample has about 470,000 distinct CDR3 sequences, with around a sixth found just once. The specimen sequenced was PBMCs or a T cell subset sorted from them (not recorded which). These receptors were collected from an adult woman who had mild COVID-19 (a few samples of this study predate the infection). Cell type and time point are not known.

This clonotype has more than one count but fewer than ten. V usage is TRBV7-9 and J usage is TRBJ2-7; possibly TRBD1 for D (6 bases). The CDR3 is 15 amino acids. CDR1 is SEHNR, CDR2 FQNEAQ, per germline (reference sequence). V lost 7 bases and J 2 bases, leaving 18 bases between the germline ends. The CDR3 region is CASTRPGTQAYEQYF. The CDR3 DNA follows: TGTGCCAGCACCCGCCCGGGGACACAAGCCTACGAGCAGTACTTC.

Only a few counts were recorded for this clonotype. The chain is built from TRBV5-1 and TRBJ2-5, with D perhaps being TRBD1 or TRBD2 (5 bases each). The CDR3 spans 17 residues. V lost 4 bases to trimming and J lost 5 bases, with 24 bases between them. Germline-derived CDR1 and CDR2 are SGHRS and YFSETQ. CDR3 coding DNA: TGCGCCAGCAGCCCCCGACCCGGGGCAAGGCCCTCTGAGACCCAGTACTTC. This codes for CASSPRPGARPSETQYF.

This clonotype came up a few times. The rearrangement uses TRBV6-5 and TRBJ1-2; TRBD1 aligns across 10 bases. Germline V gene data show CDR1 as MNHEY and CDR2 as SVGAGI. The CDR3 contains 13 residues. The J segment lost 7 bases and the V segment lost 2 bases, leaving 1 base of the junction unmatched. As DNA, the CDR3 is TGTGCCAGCAGTTACGGGACAGGGGCTGGCTACACCTTC. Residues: CASSYGTGAGYTF.

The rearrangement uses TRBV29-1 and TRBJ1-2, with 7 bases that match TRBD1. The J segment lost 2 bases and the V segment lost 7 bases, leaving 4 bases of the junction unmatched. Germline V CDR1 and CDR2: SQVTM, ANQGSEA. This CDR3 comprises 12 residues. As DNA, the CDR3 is TGCAGCGACCTACAGGGGAACTATGGCTACACCTTC. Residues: CSDLQGNYGYTF.

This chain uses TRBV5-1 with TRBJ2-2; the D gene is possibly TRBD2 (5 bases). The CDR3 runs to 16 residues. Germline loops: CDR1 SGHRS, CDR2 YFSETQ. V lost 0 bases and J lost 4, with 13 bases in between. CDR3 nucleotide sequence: TGCGCCAGCAGCTTGGTGTCCCGGGCGGGCACCGGGGAGCTGTTTTTT. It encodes CASSLVSRAGTGELFF.

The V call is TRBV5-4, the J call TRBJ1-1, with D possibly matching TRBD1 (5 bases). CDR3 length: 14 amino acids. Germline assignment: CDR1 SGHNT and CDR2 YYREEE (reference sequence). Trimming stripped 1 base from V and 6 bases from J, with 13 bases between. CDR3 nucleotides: TGTGCCAGCAGCTTGTTCCAGGGATCCCCTGAAGCTTTCTTT. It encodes CASSLFQGSPEAFF.

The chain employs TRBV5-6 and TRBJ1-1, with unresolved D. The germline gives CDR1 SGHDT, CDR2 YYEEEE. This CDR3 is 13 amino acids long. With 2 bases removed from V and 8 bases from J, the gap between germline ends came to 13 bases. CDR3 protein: CASSLGRLREAFF. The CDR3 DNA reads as TGTGCCAGCAGCTTAGGACGCTTGAGAGAAGCTTTCTTT.

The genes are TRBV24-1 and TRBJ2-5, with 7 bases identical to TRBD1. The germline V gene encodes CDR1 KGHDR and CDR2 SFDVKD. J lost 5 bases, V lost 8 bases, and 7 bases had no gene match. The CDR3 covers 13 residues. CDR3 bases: TGTGCCACCACAAGTGACAGGGAGGAGACCCAGTACTTC. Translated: CATTSDREETQYF.

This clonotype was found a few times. The CDR3 spells CASSLAPTGELETQYF. The DNA for the CDR3 is TGCGCCAGCAGCTTGGCTCCGACCGGGGAGTTAGAGACCCAGTACTTC. V and J are TRBV5-1 and TRBJ2-5; a weak D match, TRBD2 (5 bases). This CDR3 has 16 amino acids. The germline gives CDR1 SGHRS, CDR2 YFSETQ. V shed 0 bases and J shed 4 bases, with 16 bases lying between them.

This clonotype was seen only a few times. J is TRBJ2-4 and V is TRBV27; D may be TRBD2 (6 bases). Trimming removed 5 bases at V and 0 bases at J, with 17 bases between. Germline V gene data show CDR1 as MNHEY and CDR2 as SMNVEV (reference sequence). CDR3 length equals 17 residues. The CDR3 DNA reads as TGTGCCAGCAGTCGGGGGACCCAAGGGGTAGCCAAAAACATTCAGTACTTC. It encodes CASSRGTQGVAKNIQYF.

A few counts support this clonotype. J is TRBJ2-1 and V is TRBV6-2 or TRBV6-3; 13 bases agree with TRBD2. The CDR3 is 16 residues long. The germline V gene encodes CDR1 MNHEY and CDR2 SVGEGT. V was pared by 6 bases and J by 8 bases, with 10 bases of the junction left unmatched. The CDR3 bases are TGTGCCAGCAGACGCACTGGGACTAGCGGGACCCATGAGCAGTTCTTC. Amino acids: CASRRTGTSGTHEQFF.

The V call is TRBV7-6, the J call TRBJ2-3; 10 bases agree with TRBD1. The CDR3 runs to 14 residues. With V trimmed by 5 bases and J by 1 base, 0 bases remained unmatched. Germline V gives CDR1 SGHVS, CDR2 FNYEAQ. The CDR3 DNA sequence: TGTGCCAGCAGCGGGACAGGGGGCACAGATACGCAGTATTTT. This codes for CASSGTGGTDTQYF.

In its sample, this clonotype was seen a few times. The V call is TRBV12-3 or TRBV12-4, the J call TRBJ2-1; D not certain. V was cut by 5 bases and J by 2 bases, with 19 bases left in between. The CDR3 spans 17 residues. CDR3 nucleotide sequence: TGTGCCAGCAGTAAAAGGATATTGAACGAGGCCTACAATGAGCAGTTCTTC. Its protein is CASSKRILNEAYNEQFF.

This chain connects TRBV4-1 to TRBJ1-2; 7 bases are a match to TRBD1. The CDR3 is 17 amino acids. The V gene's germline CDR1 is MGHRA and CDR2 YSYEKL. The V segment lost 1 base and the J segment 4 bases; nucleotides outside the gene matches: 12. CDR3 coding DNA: TGCGCCAGCAGCCAAGTGTTGGTGTCAGGGGGAACCTATGGCTACACCTTC. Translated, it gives CASSQVLVSGGTYGYTF.

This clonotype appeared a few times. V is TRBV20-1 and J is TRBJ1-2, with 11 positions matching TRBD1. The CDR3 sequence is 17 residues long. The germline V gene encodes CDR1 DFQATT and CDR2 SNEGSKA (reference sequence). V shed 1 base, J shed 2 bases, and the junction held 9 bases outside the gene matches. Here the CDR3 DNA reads TGCAGTGCTAGAGCGGACAGGGGGCTGGAGTCGAACTATGGCTACACCTTC. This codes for CSARADRGLESNYGYTF.

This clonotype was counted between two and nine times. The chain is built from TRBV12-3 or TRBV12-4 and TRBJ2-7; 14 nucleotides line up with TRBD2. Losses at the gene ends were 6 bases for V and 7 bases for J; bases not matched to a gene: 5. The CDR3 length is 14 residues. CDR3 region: CASRGTSGRLEQYF. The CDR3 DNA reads TGTGCCAGCAGAGGGACTAGCGGGAGATTGGAGCAGTACTTC.

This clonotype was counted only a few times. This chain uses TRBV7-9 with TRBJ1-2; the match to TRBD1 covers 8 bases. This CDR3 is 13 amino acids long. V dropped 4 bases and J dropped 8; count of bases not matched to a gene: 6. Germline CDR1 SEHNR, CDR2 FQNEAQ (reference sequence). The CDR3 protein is CASSSQGAEGYTF. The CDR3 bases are TGTGCCAGCAGCTCTCAGGGGGCGGAGGGCTACACCTTC. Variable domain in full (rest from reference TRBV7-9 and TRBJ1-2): DTGVSQNPRHKITKRGQNVTFRCDPISEHNRLYWYRQTLGQGPEFLTYFQNEAQLEKSRLLSDRFSAERPKGSFSTLEIQRTEQGDSAMYLCASSSQGAEGYTFGSGTRLTVV.

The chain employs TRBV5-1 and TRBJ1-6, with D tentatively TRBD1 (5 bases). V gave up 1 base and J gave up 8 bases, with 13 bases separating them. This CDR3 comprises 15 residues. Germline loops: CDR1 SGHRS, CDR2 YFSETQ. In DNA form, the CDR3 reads TGCGCCAGCAGCTTGAACTGGCAGGGTGATTCACCCCTCCACTTT. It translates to CASSLNWQGDSPLHF.

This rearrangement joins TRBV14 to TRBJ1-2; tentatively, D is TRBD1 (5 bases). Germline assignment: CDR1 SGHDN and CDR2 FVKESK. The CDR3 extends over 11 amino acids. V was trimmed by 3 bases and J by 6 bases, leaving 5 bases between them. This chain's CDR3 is CASSHRDGYTF. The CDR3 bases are TGTGCCAGCAGCCACAGGGATGGCTACACCTTC.

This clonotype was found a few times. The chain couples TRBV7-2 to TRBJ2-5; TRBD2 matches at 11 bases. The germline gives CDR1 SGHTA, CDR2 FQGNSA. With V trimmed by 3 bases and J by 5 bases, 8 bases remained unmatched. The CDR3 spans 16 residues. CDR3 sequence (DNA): TGTGCCAGCAGCTTCCGACTAGCGGGGAAGGGTGAGACCCAGTACTTC. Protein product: CASSFRLAGKGETQYF.

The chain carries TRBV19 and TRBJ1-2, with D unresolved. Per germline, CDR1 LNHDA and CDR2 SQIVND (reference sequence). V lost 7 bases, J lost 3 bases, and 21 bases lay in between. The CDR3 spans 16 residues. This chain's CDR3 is CASKRAPDPRDYGYTF. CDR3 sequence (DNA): TGTGCCAGTAAACGGGCCCCGGACCCGAGGGACTATGGCTACACCTTC.

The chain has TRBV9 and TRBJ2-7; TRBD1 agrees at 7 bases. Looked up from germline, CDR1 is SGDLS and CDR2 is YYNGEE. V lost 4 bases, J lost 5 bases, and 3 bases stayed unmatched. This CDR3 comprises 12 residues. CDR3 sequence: CASSPDRDEQYF. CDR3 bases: TGTGCCAGCAGCCCAGACAGGGACGAGCAGTACTTC. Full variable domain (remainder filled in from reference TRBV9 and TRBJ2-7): DSGVTQTPKHLITATGQRVTLRCSPRSGDLSVYWYQQSLDQGLQFLIQYYNGEERAKGNILERFSAQQFPDLHSELNLSSLELGDSALYFCASSPDRDEQYFGPGTRLTVT.

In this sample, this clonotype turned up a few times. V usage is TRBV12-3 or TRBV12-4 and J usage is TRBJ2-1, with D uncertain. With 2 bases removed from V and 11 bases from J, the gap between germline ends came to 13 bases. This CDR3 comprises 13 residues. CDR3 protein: CASSLPVRSKQFF. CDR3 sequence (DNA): TGTGCCAGCAGTTTACCCGTAAGGAGTAAGCAGTTCTTC.

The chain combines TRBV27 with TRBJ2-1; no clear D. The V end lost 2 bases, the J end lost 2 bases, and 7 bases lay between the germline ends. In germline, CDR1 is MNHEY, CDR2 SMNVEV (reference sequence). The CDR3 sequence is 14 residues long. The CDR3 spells CASSLVAPYNEQFF. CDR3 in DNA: TGTGCCAGCAGTTTAGTGGCCCCCTACAATGAGCAGTTCTTC.

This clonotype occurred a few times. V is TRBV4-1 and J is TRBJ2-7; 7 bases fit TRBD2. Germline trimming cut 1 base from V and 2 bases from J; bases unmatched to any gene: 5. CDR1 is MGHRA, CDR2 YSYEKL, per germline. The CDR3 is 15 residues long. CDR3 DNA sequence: TGCGCCAGCAGCCAAGGAGCGGGGCCTACCTACGAGCAGTACTTC. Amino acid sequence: CASSQGAGPTYEQYF.

In DNA form, the CDR3 reads TGTGCCAGCAGCGCTTATAGCGGGGGGGTTATGGAGCAGTACTTC. Protein sequence: CASSAYSGGVMEQYF. The chain is built from TRBV9 and TRBJ2-7; 11 bases match TRBD2. The CDR3 runs 15 residues. V gave up 3 bases and J gave up 7 bases; unmatched junction bases: 9. The germline V gene encodes CDR1 SGDLS and CDR2 YYNGEE.

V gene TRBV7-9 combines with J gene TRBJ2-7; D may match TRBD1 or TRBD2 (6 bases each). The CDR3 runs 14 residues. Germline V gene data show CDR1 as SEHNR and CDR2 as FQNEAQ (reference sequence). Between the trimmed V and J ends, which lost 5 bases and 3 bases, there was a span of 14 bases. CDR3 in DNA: TGTGCCAGCAGCCGACAGGTGGGACTCTACGAGCAGTACTTC. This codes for CASSRQVGLYEQYF.